Following are 27 T cell receptor beta chains from one sample sequenced in a study of metastatic and nonmetastatic thyroid tumors. Each patient went into thyroid surgery without having received any treatment. TCRdb re-called the PCR reads with MiXCR. The sample shows approximately 19,000 clones, 15% of them seen only once. The source material was blood. Source of these receptors: a female donor with papillary thyroid cancer or a benign thyroid nodule (not recorded which). Some clones in this sample may be carry-over from other donors' samples.

This clone was recorded at least ten times. CDR3 sequence (DNA): TGTGCCAGCAGTTTAAGGCCGAACCGAGCTGTGGAGCTGTTTTTT. Protein product: CASSLRPNRAVELFF. V usage is TRBV12-3 or TRBV12-4 and J usage is TRBJ2-2; no clear D gene. The CDR3 covers 15 residues. Trimming shortened V by 2 bases and J by 10 bases, and 17 bases separated the two germline ends.

This clone was observed at least ten times. V and J are TRBV6-5 and TRBJ2-1, with 7 bases aligning to TRBD2. CDR3 length equals 15 residues. Germline values: CDR1 MNHEY, CDR2 SVGAGI. The V segment lost 2 bases and the J segment 0 bases; nucleotides outside the gene matches: 1. The CDR3 bases are TGTGCCAGCAGTTACCGCGGGAGCTCCTACAATGAGCAGTTCTTC. Translation: CASSYRGSSYNEQFF.

This clone has a count of ten or more. This rearrangement joins TRBV11-2 to TRBJ2-3; D unresolved. The germline V and J ends were trimmed by 1 base and 5 bases, with 10 bases remaining between them. The germline V gene has CDR1 SGHAT and CDR2 FQNNGV. The CDR3 has 14 residues. CDR3 protein: CASSLVGSRDTQYF. The CDR3 region has the DNA TGTGCCAGCAGCTTAGTCGGTAGTAGAGATACGCAGTATTTT. Drawing the rest from reference TRBV11-2 and TRBJ2-3, the complete variable domain is EAGVAQSPRYKIIEKRQSVAFWCNPISGHATLYWYQQILGQGPKLLIQFQNNGVVDDSQLPKDRFSAERLKGVDSTLKIQPAKLEDSAVYLCASSLVGSRDTQYFGPGTRLTVL.

This clone was seen repeatedly, ten times or more. The V call is TRBV27, the J call TRBJ2-5; D is uncertain. Trimming pared 3 bases from V and 5 bases from J, leaving 10 bases between. There are 13 residues in the CDR3. Germline lookup yields CDR1 MNHEY and CDR2 SMNVEV (reference sequence). Here the CDR3 reads CASSFNRGETQYF. CDR3 bases: TGTGCCAGCAGTTTTAACCGTGGGGAGACCCAGTACTTC.

This clone is judged medium-sized. The rearrangement links TRBV6-1 to TRBJ2-1, with D perhaps assigned TRBD1 or TRBD2 (5 bases each). Germline CDR1 is MNHNS and CDR2 is SASEGT. The CDR3 is made up of 12 amino acids. V was shortened by 2 bases and J by 13 bases, with 12 bases between the two germline ends. DNA for the CDR3: TGTGCCAGCAGTGAACAGGGAGTCTATCAGTTCTTC. Protein sequence: CASSEQGVYQFF.

Worth noting for this clone: Since no conserved phenylalanine or tryptophan closes the CDR3, a read error is the likely cause. This chain connects TRBV4-1 to TRBJ2-1; 8 bases match TRBD2. This CDR3 region has 15 residues. Per the germline V gene, CDR1 is MGHRA and CDR2 is YSYEKL. Trimming cost V 4 bases and J 7 bases; bases outside gene matches: 9. For the CDR3, the DNA is TGCGCCAGCAGCCCGGGGACTAGTCTTGATAATGAGCAGTTCCTC. It specifies CASSPGTSLDNEQFL.

This clone showed up many times. The chain joins TRBV9 to TRBJ2-1, with 16 bases that match TRBD2. The V segment lost 4 bases and the J segment 4 bases; nucleotides outside the gene matches: 8. The CDR3 has 18 residues. Germline CDR1 reads SGDLS; CDR2 reads YYNGEE. The CDR3 bases are TGTGCCAGCAGCCGGGGACTAGCGGGGGGGAACCCTTACAATGAGCAGTTCTTC. This encodes CASSRGLAGGNPYNEQFF.

This clone was recorded many times. The rearrangement uses TRBV3-1 and TRBJ2-7, with 12 bases fitting TRBD2. V was pared by 0 bases and J by 3 bases, with 9 bases of the junction left unmatched. CDR1 and CDR2 from the germline V gene are LGHDT and YNNKEL (reference sequence). The CDR3 spans 18 residues. The CDR3 region is CASSQDLTSGSLDYEQYF. CDR3 DNA: TGTGCCAGCAGCCAAGATCTGACTAGCGGGAGCCTCGACTACGAGCAGTACTTC.

This clone was picked up many times. The chain uses TRBV27 and TRBJ2-3, with 7 bases identical to TRBD2. The CDR3 has 15 residues. The germline gives CDR1 MNHEY, CDR2 SMNVEV (reference sequence). With V trimmed by 6 bases and J by 2 bases, 8 bases remained unmatched. The chain's CDR3 is CASSGTSVNTDTQYF. The CDR3 DNA sequence: TGTGCCAGCAGCGGAACTAGCGTTAACACAGATACGCAGTATTTT.

This clone was detected many times. This sample also contains other DNA sequences that code for the same CDR3. The J gene is TRBJ2-1, the V gene TRBV3-1; no clear D gene. V was pared by 6 bases and J by 3 bases, with 6 bases between. This CDR3 region has 12 residues. Looked up from germline, CDR1 is LGHDT and CDR2 is YNNKEL (reference sequence). The CDR3 nucleotides are TGTGCCAGCAGTTTTATCTACAATGAGCAGTTCTTC. It yields the protein CASSFIYNEQFF.

This clone occurred many times. The V gene is TRBV27, the J gene TRBJ2-1; TRBD2 matches 9 bases. This CDR3 contains 15 residues. CDR1 is MNHEY, CDR2 SMNVEV, per germline (reference sequence). Trimming at V came to 5 bases and at J to 2 bases, leaving 4 bases not matched to a gene. The CDR3 DNA reads TGTGCCAGCAGTCCGGGACTAGCTGCCTACAATGAGCAGTTCTTC. It translates to CASSPGLAAYNEQFF.

As concerns this clone: The same CDR3 arises from other DNA sequences in this sample as well. The rearrangement links TRBV10-3 to TRBJ1-3; D ambiguous. V lost 3 bases to trimming and J lost 7 bases, with 13 bases between them. CDR3 size: 14 residues. The germline V gene encodes CDR1 ENHRY and CDR2 SYGVKD. The chain's CDR3 is CAISETGIGNTIYF. Here the CDR3 DNA reads TGTGCCATCAGTGAAACGGGGATTGGTAACACCATATATTTT.

This clone occurred many times. V usage is TRBV11-3 and J usage is TRBJ1-6; D is undetermined. There are 13 residues in the CDR3. The germline gives CDR1 SGHNT, CDR2 YENEEA. With 5 bases removed from V and 7 bases from J, the gap between germline ends came to 9 bases. The CDR3, as DNA: TGTGCCAGCAGCGCCGACTGGAATTCACCCCTCCACTTT. This codes for CASSADWNSPLHF.

This clone was observed a handful of times. This sequence joins TRBV6-2 or TRBV6-3 and TRBJ2-7, with D possibly matching TRBD2 (5 bases). Per germline, CDR1 MNHEY and CDR2 SVGEGT. The CDR3 totals 13 residues. Between the trimmed V and J ends, which lost 7 bases and 1 base, there was a span of 11 bases. This CDR3 reads CASKLSGSYEQYF. CDR3 nucleotide sequence: TGTGCCAGCAAGCTTTCGGGGTCCTACGAGCAGTACTTC.

The genes are TRBV3-1 and TRBJ2-7; unclear D gene. CDR1 and CDR2 from the germline V gene are LGHDT and YNNKEL (reference sequence). The CDR3 loop spans 11 amino acids. V shed 1 base and J shed 4 bases, with 2 bases lying between them. CDR3 nucleotide sequence: TGTGCCAGCAGCCAAGGGTACGAGCAGTACTTC. This translates into CASSQGYEQYF.

This clone has ten or more counts. Different DNA sequences within this sample yield the same CDR3. V gene TRBV11-3 combines with J gene TRBJ2-3, with D tentatively TRBD2 (6 bases). The ends were cut back, 3 bases at V and 4 bases at J, with 14 bases in the middle. This CDR3 is built from 15 residues. Germline lookup yields CDR1 SGHNT and CDR2 YENEEA. The DNA for the CDR3 is TGTGCCAGCAGCTTGGGAGGCTCGAGGGCAGATACGCAGTATTTT. This gives the protein CASSLGGSRADTQYF.

This clone has a count of ten or more. V usage is TRBV7-9 and J usage is TRBJ2-7, with 11 bases identical to TRBD2. Unmatched junction bases numbered 6, after V lost 4 bases and J lost 1 base. Germline CDR1 reads SEHNR; CDR2 reads FQNEAQ (reference sequence). The CDR3 spans 16 residues. The CDR3 loop reads CASSSRSGRASYEQYF. The CDR3 nucleotides read TGTGCCAGCAGCTCGCGTAGCGGGAGGGCTTCCTACGAGCAGTACTTC.

This clone appeared many times. The chain is built from TRBV4-1 and TRBJ2-1; D remains ambiguous. The ends were cut back, 1 base at V and 5 bases at J, with 12 bases in the middle. Germline V gene lookup returns CDR1 MGHRA and CDR2 YSYEKL. The CDR3 consists of 15 residues. CDR3 coding DNA: TGCGCCAGCAGCCAAGGTTTCGCCCCGAACAATGAGCAGTTCTTC. This translates into CASSQGFAPNNEQFF.

At least ten counts were recorded for this clone. The chain recombines TRBV19 with TRBJ2-7, with a possible D match to TRBD2 (5 bases). From germline, CDR1 is LNHDA and CDR2 SQIVND (reference sequence). This CDR3 contains 13 residues. Trimming removed 3 bases from V and 4 bases from J, with 10 bases in between. Written as DNA, the CDR3 is TGTGCCAGTAGTATTGGGAGAGGGTACGAGCAGTACTTC. Translation: CASSIGRGYEQYF.

There are many counts of this clone. A much larger clone is a single base away; this may be a read error. The chain has TRBV20-1 and TRBJ2-3; D perhaps matches TRBD2 (5 bases). CDR3 length: 16 amino acids. V dropped 3 bases and J dropped 2 bases, with 18 bases sitting between them. In germline, CDR1 is DFQATT, CDR2 SNEGSKA (reference sequence). CDR3 amino acids: CSASPEVGDYTDTQYF. The CDR3 DNA is TGCAGTGCTAGTCCGGAGGTAGGAGATTACACAGATACGCAGTATTTT.

This clone was picked up many times. V is TRBV5-6 and J is TRBJ2-7, with D hard to call. Germline lookup yields CDR1 SGHDT and CDR2 YYEEEE. The CDR3 extends over 16 amino acids. V was cut by 0 bases and J by 2 bases, with 15 bases left in between. CDR3 sequence (DNA): TGTGCCAGCAGCTTGGCAGGATGGCCGGCTACCTACGAGCAGTACTTC. Translation: CASSLAGWPATYEQYF.

This clone has at least ten counts. The chain carries TRBV27 and TRBJ1-1; TRBD1 is a possible D gene (6 bases). This CDR3 is built from 14 residues. V lost 5 bases, J lost 2 bases, and 12 bases lay in between. Germline-derived CDR1 and CDR2 are MNHEY and SMNVEV (reference sequence). The CDR3 DNA is TGTGCCAGCAGTCCACGGGACATTAACACTGAAGCTTTCTTT. This codes for CASSPRDINTEAFF.

This clone was counted at least ten times. Written as DNA, the CDR3 is TGTGCCAGCAGACAAGAGCGGGAGCCGGGCTACGAGCAGTACTTC. Its protein is CASRQEREPGYEQYF. The J gene is TRBJ2-7, the V gene TRBV7-2, with 8 bases identical to TRBD2. The junction had 10 bases not matched to a gene; V was cut back by 6 bases and J by 3 bases. The CDR3 is made up of 15 amino acids. Germline assignment: CDR1 SGHTA and CDR2 FQGNSA.

This clone was recorded at least ten times. The chain is built from TRBV19 and TRBJ1-5, with D unresolved. The V gene's germline CDR1 is LNHDA and CDR2 SQIVND (reference sequence). CDR3 size: 13 residues. Trimming removed 3 bases at V and 6 bases at J, with 9 bases between. The CDR3 region is CASSMERSQPQHF. For the CDR3, the DNA is TGTGCCAGTAGTATGGAGAGGTCTCAGCCCCAGCATTTT. Full variable domain (missing parts from reference TRBV19 and TRBJ1-5): DGGITQSPKYLFRKEGQNVTLSCEQNLNHDAMYWYRQDPGQGLRLIYYSQIVNDFQKGDIAEGYSVSREKKESFPLTVTSAQKNPTAFYLCASSMERSQPQHFGDGTRLSIL.

This clone has ten or more counts. The chain carries TRBV5-8 and TRBJ1-1, with D perhaps matching TRBD1 (5 bases). V lost 7 bases to trimming and J lost 5 bases, with 12 bases between them. The CDR3 runs to 12 residues. Germline values: CDR1 SGHTS, CDR2 YDEGEE. In nucleotides, the CDR3 is TGTGCCAGCCGCTACTCAGGGACTGAAGCTTTCTTT. Amino acid sequence: CASRYSGTEAFF.

This clone was seen repeatedly, ten times or more. The chain recombines TRBV24-1 with TRBJ2-1, with TRBD1 matching over 10 bases. This CDR3 has 18 amino acids. J was trimmed by 6 bases and V by 3 bases; bases with no gene match: 13. Germline V gene data show CDR1 as KGHDR and CDR2 as SFDVKD. The CDR3 here is CATSDPRTGGESCNEQFF. Written as DNA, the CDR3 is TGTGCCACCAGTGATCCGCGGACAGGGGGTGAGAGTTGCAATGAGCAGTTCTTC.

Ten or more counts support this clone. V gene TRBV12-3 or TRBV12-4 combines with J gene TRBJ2-2; D unresolved. The CDR3 extends over 13 amino acids. V was trimmed by 6 bases and J by 2 bases, leaving 7 bases between them. CDR3 in DNA: TGTGCCAGCAGCCCGACCAACACCGGGGAGCTGTTTTTT. This gives the protein CASSPTNTGELFF.